The 18 T cell receptor beta chains below all came from one sample that was sequenced in a study of T cell repertoires in cytomegalovirus infection. These TCRs' antigens remain unknown. TCRdb reprocessed the reads via MiXCR and lists one record per CDR3 protein. The sample has a few hundred thousand distinct CDR3 sequences, roughly 34% seen once. The material was cultured PBMCs, obtained from culture after CMV antigen stimulation. Receptors originate from a human donor in good health (CMV status not recorded). Some clones in this sample may be carry-over from other donors' samples.

This clonotype was observed a single time. The rearrangement joins TRBV11-3 to TRBJ1-6; the match to TRBD1 covers 8 bases. Trimming cost V 5 bases and J 7 bases; bases outside gene matches: 4. Germline-derived CDR1 and CDR2 are SGHNT and YENEEA. The CDR3 covers 14 residues. The DNA for the CDR3 is TGTGCCAGCAGCACGGGACAGGAAAATTCACCCCTCCACTTT. Translating it yields CASSTGQENSPLHF.

V is TRBV27 and J is TRBJ1-5; perhaps TRBD1 as D (6 bases). This CDR3 is 15 amino acids long. Germline V gene lookup returns CDR1 MNHEY and CDR2 SMNVEV (reference sequence). V shed 5 bases and J shed 4 bases, with 15 bases lying between them. The CDR3 spells CASSPQGRGNQPQHF. CDR3 sequence (DNA): TGTGCCAGCAGTCCACAGGGAAGGGGAAATCAGCCCCAGCATTTT.

The chain uses TRBV4-3 and TRBJ2-5; 8 bases are a match to TRBD2. This CDR3 spans 16 amino acids. J lost 4 bases, V lost 1 base, and 8 bases had no gene match. CDR1 and CDR2 from the germline V gene are LGHNA and YSLEER. CDR3 sequence: CASSQARAGVGETQYF. In DNA, the CDR3 is TGCGCCAGCAGCCAAGCCCGAGCGGGAGTAGGAGAGACCCAGTACTTC.

The rearrangement uses TRBV4-2 and TRBJ2-2, with no clear D. CDR1 is LGHNA, CDR2 YNFKEQ, per germline. The CDR3 has 15 residues. V was cut by 1 base and J by 6 bases, with 12 bases left in between. CDR3: CASSQGSLGSGELFF. CDR3 coding DNA: TGTGCCAGCAGCCAAGGATCCCTAGGGTCCGGGGAGCTGTTTTTT.

This clonotype was detected a few times. The chain couples TRBV7-9 to TRBJ1-4, with D maybe TRBD1 (6 bases). Germline V lookup: CDR1 SEHNR, CDR2 FQNEAQ (reference sequence). This CDR3 spans 18 amino acids. V was cut by 2 bases and J by 2 bases, with 18 bases left in between. CDR3 amino acids: CASSLLRGAVPTNEKLFF. Written as DNA, the CDR3 is TGTGCCAGCAGCTTACTTCGGGGGGCAGTGCCGACTAATGAAAAACTGTTTTTT.

This clonotype appeared many times. This chain uses TRBV7-2 with TRBJ1-1, with D possibly TRBD1 on 6 matching bases. CDR3 size: 13 residues. The V and J ends lost 2 bases and 4 bases respectively, with 8 bases between them. From germline, CDR1 is SGHTA and CDR2 FQGNSA. CDR3 sequence (DNA): TGTGCCAGCAGCTTAACAGGGACCACTGAAGCTTTCTTT. Protein: CASSLTGTTEAFF.

CDR3 residues: CASSPHRGKTQYF. CDR3 DNA sequence: TGTGCCAGCAGCCCACACAGGGGGAAGACCCAGTACTTC. The chain has TRBV7-2 and TRBJ2-5; 8 positions agree with TRBD1. J was trimmed by 6 bases and V by 5 bases; bases with no gene match: 5. Germline lookup yields CDR1 SGHTA and CDR2 FQGNSA. The CDR3 spans 13 residues.

In this sample, this clonotype turned up once. The chain links TRBV12-3 or TRBV12-4 to TRBJ2-5; TRBD2 aligns across 8 bases. The CDR3 sequence is 15 residues long. V trimming: 2 bases; J trimming: 5 bases; junction bases outside the gene matches: 7. The CDR3 sequence: CASSLLWGGGETQYF. The CDR3, as DNA: TGTGCCAGCAGTTTATTATGGGGCGGGGGGGAGACCCAGTACTTC.

Only a few counts were recorded for this clonotype. The genes are TRBV28 and TRBJ2-7; 7 nucleotides agree with TRBD2. Germline V gene data show CDR1 as MDHEN and CDR2 as SYDVKM. V trimming: 10 bases; J trimming: 0 bases; junction bases outside the gene matches: 6. This CDR3 spans 13 amino acids. The CDR3, as DNA: TGTGCCATTAGCGGGTCGAGCTCCTACGAGCAGTACGTC. Translated: CAISGSSSYEQYV.

This clonotype appeared a few times. The chain has TRBV27 and TRBJ2-1; 11 positions match TRBD2. The CDR3 runs to 17 residues. The V gene's germline CDR1 is MNHEY and CDR2 SMNVEV (reference sequence). The V and J ends lost 2 bases and 6 bases, in that order; junction bases with no gene match: 9. The CDR3 DNA reads as TGTGCCAGCAGTTTACTCGATACTAGCGGGGGCGGCAATGAGCAGTTCTTC. It translates to CASSLLDTSGGGNEQFF.

As regards this clonotype: A read error may explain this, as a much larger clone is one base away. The chain carries TRBV11-2 and TRBJ2-1; a possible D gene is TRBD2 (6 bases). Germline assignment: CDR1 SGHAT and CDR2 FQNNGV. V lost 3 bases and J 0 bases, leaving 9 bases between the germline ends. The CDR3 is 15 residues long. DNA for the CDR3: TGTGCCAGCAGCTTCGACGGGAGCTCCTACAATGAGCAGTTCTTC. This codes for CASSFDGSSYNEQFF.

This clonotype has a handful of counts. This chain joins TRBV4-1 and TRBJ2-7, with 8 nucleotides matching TRBD1. Germline assignment: CDR1 MGHRA and CDR2 YSYEKL. Unmatched junction bases numbered 0, after V lost 5 bases and J lost 0 bases. There are 13 residues in the CDR3. CDR3 bases: TGCGCCAGCAGCGGACAGGGCTCCTACGAGCAGTACTTC. Its translation is CASSGQGSYEQYF.

The chain is built from TRBV11-2 and TRBJ2-7, with 9 bases identical to TRBD1. The CDR3 extends over 13 amino acids. The germline gives CDR1 SGHAT, CDR2 FQNNGV. The V and J ends lost 5 bases and 6 bases, in that order; junction bases with no gene match: 5. Here the CDR3 DNA reads TGTGCCAGCAGCCTGACGGACAGGGGCGAGCAGTACGTC. Translating gives CASSLTDRGEQYV.

The gene calls are TRBV14 and TRBJ1-2; D gene uncertain. With 0 bases removed from V and 0 bases from J, the gap between germline ends came to 11 bases. Germline V gene lookup returns CDR1 SGHDN and CDR2 FVKESK. This CDR3 spans 16 amino acids. CDR3 residues: CASSQDLRTSNYGYTF. CDR3 nucleotides: TGTGCCAGCAGCCAAGATTTGAGAACTTCTAACTATGGCTACACCTTC. The complete variable domain, with remaining parts taken from reference TRBV14 and TRBJ1-2, reads EAGVTQFPSHSVIEKGQTVTLRCDPISGHDNLYWYRRVMGKEIKFLLHFVKESKQDESGMPNNRFLAERTGGTYSTLKVQPAELEDSGVYFCASSQDLRTSNYGYTFGSGTRLTVV.

V gene TRBV4-1 combines with J gene TRBJ1-6; TRBD1 agrees at 7 bases. The CDR3 consists of 16 residues. Germline CDR1 MGHRA, CDR2 YSYEKL. J lost 4 bases, V lost 6 bases, and 9 bases had no gene match. The CDR3 region is CASRYRDSDYNSPLHF. The DNA of the CDR3 is TGCGCCAGCAGATACCGGGACAGCGATTATAATTCACCCCTCCACTTT.

This clonotype turned up a few times. The rearrangement joins TRBV7-2 to TRBJ2-7; weak D call: TRBD2 (5 bases). V shed 2 bases and J shed 2 bases, with 10 bases lying between them. Germline CDR1 SGHTA, CDR2 FQGNSA. The CDR3 runs to 14 residues. CDR3 region: CASSLTREPYEQYF. CDR3 nucleotide sequence: TGTGCCAGCAGCTTAACCCGGGAACCCTACGAGCAGTACTTC.

The gene calls are TRBV12-3 or TRBV12-4 and TRBJ1-1; no clear D gene. The ends were cut back, 2 bases at V and 4 bases at J, with 5 bases in the middle. This CDR3 is 12 amino acids long. CDR3 bases: TGTGCCAGCAGTTTATGGTCCACTGAAGCTTTCTTT. Its protein is CASSLWSTEAFF.

V gene TRBV11-1 combines with J gene TRBJ1-1; D perhaps matches TRBD1 (6 bases). V dropped 4 bases and J dropped 5 bases, with 17 bases sitting between them. This CDR3 contains 15 residues. Germline CDR1 and CDR2: SGHAT and FQDESV (reference sequence). The CDR3 loop reads CASSSYGKGVTEAFF. CDR3 nucleotide sequence: TGTGCCAGCAGCTCCTATGGAAAGGGGGTAACTGAAGCTTTCTTT.